This T cell receptor beta chain came from a study of CD8+CD57+ T cells in acquired aplastic anemia. Looking at the study overall: DNA recovered from sorted CD4+ and CD8+ cells had a mean of 3.2 ug.

Selection for sequencing was limited to patients who had shown CD8+CD57+ cell expansion by flow cytometry. There were no patients without severe acquired aplastic anemia. For CDR3 and TCR beta VDJ profiling, genomic DNA was the template used. TCRdb recomputed calls from the reads with MiXCR, one row per CDR3 protein. In the table there are roughly 200,000 distinct CDR3 sequences, 50% to 70% of which are singletons. The sequenced sample consisted of sorted CD4+, CD8+, or CD8+CD57+ T cells (not recorded which) from PBMCs. The clonotype originates from a human donor with aplastic anemia.

Here the CDR3 reads CASSLQGTGETQYF. Written as DNA, the CDR3 is TGTGCCAGCAGTTTACAGGGGACAGGAGAGACCCAGTACTTC. The chain links TRBV12-3 or TRBV12-4 to TRBJ2-5; 8 bases match TRBD1. This CDR3 contains 14 residues. Germline trimming cut 2 bases from V and 4 bases from J; bases unmatched to any gene: 3.